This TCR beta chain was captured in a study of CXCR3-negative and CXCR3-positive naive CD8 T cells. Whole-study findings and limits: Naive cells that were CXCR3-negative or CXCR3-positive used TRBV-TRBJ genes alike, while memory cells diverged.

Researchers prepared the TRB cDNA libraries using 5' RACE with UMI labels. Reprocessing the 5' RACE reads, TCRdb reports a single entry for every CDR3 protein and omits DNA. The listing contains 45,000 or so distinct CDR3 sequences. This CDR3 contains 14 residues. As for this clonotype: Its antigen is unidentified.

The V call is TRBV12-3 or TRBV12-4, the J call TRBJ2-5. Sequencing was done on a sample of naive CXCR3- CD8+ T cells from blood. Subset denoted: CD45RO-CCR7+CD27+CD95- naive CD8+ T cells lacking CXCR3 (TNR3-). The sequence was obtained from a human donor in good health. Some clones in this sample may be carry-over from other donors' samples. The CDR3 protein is CASSFSLAEETQYF.